A selection of T cell receptor beta chains follows, all from one sample in a study of blood T cell repertoires in COVID-19. Repertoires were generated with immunoSEQ multiplex PCR, while TCRdb's copy carries only in-frame clones and drops some. The sample holds a few hundred thousand clones, over 75% seen once. Material for sequencing was peripheral blood. These receptors were collected from a woman aged 50 to 65 who had recovered from COVID-19. CDR3s include the opening cysteine and the closing phenylalanine or tryptophan. Fields, in order: clone size, J gene, D gene, V gene, CDR3 DNA, CDR3 protein. A D gene is named only where the DNA matches it firmly. Size tells how often a clone was seen (once, few, many) or the class of an expanded clone, and some rows leave it out.

abundance: -
j_gene: TRBJ2-2
d_gene: -
v_gene: TRBV5-1
CDR3nt: TGCGCCAGCAGCCTGAGACAGGACACCGGGGAGCTGTTTTTT
CDR3aa: CASSLRQDTGELFF

abundance: -
j_gene: TRBJ2-1
d_gene: -
v_gene: TRBV5-1
CDR3nt: TGCGCCAGCAGCATCGGGACATACAATGAGCAGTTCTTC
CDR3aa: CASSIGTYNEQFF

abundance: once
j_gene: TRBJ2-6
d_gene: -
v_gene: TRBV7-2
CDR3nt: TGTGCCAGCAGCACGAGAGGGACATTTTCCGGGGCCAACGTCCTGACTTTC
CDR3aa: CASSTRGTFSGANVLTF

abundance: -
j_gene: TRBJ1-1
d_gene: -
v_gene: TRBV10-3
CDR3nt: TGTGCCATCAGTGTAGGGGGGAACACTGAAGCTTTCTTT
CDR3aa: CAISVGGNTEAFF

abundance: -
j_gene: TRBJ2-7
d_gene: -
v_gene: TRBV7-2
CDR3nt: TGTGCCAGCAGCTTAGCGAGGTCTTACGAGCAGTACTTC
CDR3aa: CASSLARSYEQYF

abundance: few
j_gene: TRBJ2-2
d_gene: -
v_gene: TRBV24-1
CDR3nt: TGTGCCACCGAAACTGATCTCGGCACCGGGGAGCTGTTTTTT
CDR3aa: CATETDLGTGELFF

abundance: -
j_gene: TRBJ2-7
d_gene: -
v_gene: TRBV30
CDR3nt: TGTGCCTGGAGTTCACGGAGCCACGAGCAGTACTTC
CDR3aa: CAWSSRSHEQYF

abundance: -
j_gene: TRBJ1-1
d_gene: -
v_gene: TRBV6-5
CDR3nt: TGTGCCAGCACCAGAGGCGGGGGCACTGAAGCTTTCTTT
CDR3aa: CASTRGGGTEAFF

abundance: -
j_gene: TRBJ1-5
d_gene: TRBD1
v_gene: TRBV19
CDR3nt: TGTGCCAGTACCATGACAGGGATTCAGCCCCAGCATTTT
CDR3aa: CASTMTGIQPQHF

abundance: few
j_gene: TRBJ2-3
d_gene: TRBD2
v_gene: TRBV7-9
CDR3nt: TGTGCCAGCAGCTCTAGCGGGGAAAGCACAGATACGCAGTATTTT
CDR3aa: CASSSSGESTDTQYF

abundance: -
j_gene: TRBJ1-1
d_gene: TRBD1
v_gene: TRBV4-3
CDR3nt: TGCGCCAGCAGCCACGACAGGGGTACTGAAGCTTTCTTT
CDR3aa: CASSHDRGTEAFF

abundance: once
j_gene: TRBJ2-3
d_gene: TRBD2
v_gene: TRBV19
CDR3nt: TGTGCCAGTAGTATATCTAGCGGCCCCTTGGATACGCAGTATTTT
CDR3aa: CASSISSGPLDTQYF

abundance: -
j_gene: TRBJ2-1
d_gene: TRBD2
v_gene: TRBV6-4
CDR3nt: TGTGCTGTTAGCGCTAGCGGGAGCTCCTACAATGAGCAGTTCTTC
CDR3aa: CAVSASGSSYNEQFF

abundance: -
j_gene: TRBJ1-1
d_gene: TRBD1
v_gene: TRBV13
CDR3nt: TGTGCCAGCAGCTTCCTTTTGACAGGGGAGGACACTGAAGCTTTCTTT
CDR3aa: CASSFLLTGEDTEAFF

abundance: -
j_gene: TRBJ2-5
d_gene: -
v_gene: TRBV5-1
CDR3nt: TGCGCCAGCAGCTTGGATGGGTTGAGCGGAGAGACCCAGTACTTC
CDR3aa: CASSLDGLSGETQYF

abundance: -
j_gene: TRBJ1-2
d_gene: -
v_gene: TRBV18
CDR3nt: TGTGCCAGCTCACCGGCGGGCCGGGCGGGAGATGGCTACACCTTC
CDR3aa: CASSPAGRAGDGYTF

abundance: -
j_gene: TRBJ1-2
d_gene: -
v_gene: TRBV20-1
CDR3nt: TGCAGTGCCCCATTTAACTATGGCTACACCTTC
CDR3aa: CSAPFNYGYTF

abundance: -
j_gene: TRBJ2-1
d_gene: TRBD2
v_gene: TRBV3-1/TRBV3-2
CDR3nt: TGTGCCAGCAGCCAAGGACTAGCGGGCACCTACAATGAGCAGTTCTTC
CDR3aa: CASSQGLAGTYNEQFF

abundance: -
j_gene: TRBJ2-2
d_gene: -
v_gene: TRBV28
CDR3nt: TGTGCCAGCACACGTCCCGGGACACCCCATCGGGTGCGTGGCACCGGGGAGCTGTTTTTT
CDR3aa: CASTRPGTPHRVRGTGELFF

abundance: -
j_gene: TRBJ1-1
d_gene: -
v_gene: TRBV2
CDR3nt: TGTGCCAACCCTAGACAGGAGGCTCGAGCTTTCTTT
CDR3aa: CANPRQEARAFF

abundance: -
j_gene: TRBJ2-7
d_gene: -
v_gene: TRBV29-1
CDR3nt: TGCAGCGTTGAAGTGAACGACAGGCAATTTTCCTACGAGCAGTACTTC
CDR3aa: CSVEVNDRQFSYEQYF

abundance: -
j_gene: TRBJ1-4
d_gene: TRBD1
v_gene: TRBV5-8
CDR3nt: TGTGCCAGCAGTTTCCCCGGGACAGCAGAAAAACTGTTTTTT
CDR3aa: CASSFPGTAEKLFF

abundance: -
j_gene: TRBJ1-1
d_gene: TRBD1
v_gene: TRBV18
CDR3nt: TGTGCCAGCTCCCCTGTCCCAACCGGGACAGTCGGGGCGAACACTGAAGCTTTCTTT
CDR3aa: CASSPVPTGTVGANTEAFF

abundance: -
j_gene: TRBJ1-1
d_gene: -
v_gene: TRBV5-6
CDR3nt: TGTGCCAGCAGCAGGGGGGGTAAAGCTTTCTTT
CDR3aa: CASSRGGKAFF

abundance: -
j_gene: TRBJ2-5
d_gene: TRBD1
v_gene: TRBV19
CDR3nt: TGTGCCAGTAATAGAGTGGGCCCAGTGGACAGGCAAGAGACCCAGTACTTC
CDR3aa: CASNRVGPVDRQETQYF

abundance: -
j_gene: TRBJ2-1
d_gene: -
v_gene: TRBV6-5
CDR3nt: TGTGCCAGCAGTTTTCCAGCGGCCCGTGAGCAGTTCTTC
CDR3aa: CASSFPAAREQFF

abundance: -
j_gene: TRBJ1-2
d_gene: -
v_gene: TRBV7-2
CDR3nt: TGTGCCAGCAGCTTAACAAACCTTCAGGGCTACACCTTC
CDR3aa: CASSLTNLQGYTF

abundance: -
j_gene: TRBJ1-4
d_gene: TRBD1
v_gene: TRBV23-1
CDR3nt: TGCGCCAGCAGTCAATATCCGGACAGGGAGAGGAATGAAAAACTGTTTTTT
CDR3aa: CASSQYPDRERNEKLFF

abundance: -
j_gene: TRBJ1-4
d_gene: -
v_gene: TRBV5-6
CDR3nt: TGTGCCAGCAGCTTGGGACAGTGGGAAAAACTGTTTTTT
CDR3aa: CASSLGQWEKLFF